A single sample is the source of the 15 T cell receptor beta chains below, sequenced in a study of blood T cell repertoires in COVID-19. Method: immunoSEQ multiplex PCR; TCRdb's copy keeps in-frame clones and lacks some. The profile covers fewer than 35,000 clones, with nearly 90% appearing a single time and around 1.5% taken by the ten largest. Sequenced input: peripheral blood. All receptors derive from a man in his 60s with active COVID-19.

The chain joins TRBV5-6 to TRBJ1-5; the D gene is possibly TRBD1 (5 bases). From germline, CDR1 is SGHDT and CDR2 YYEEEE. Trimming removed 2 bases from V and 7 bases from J, with 13 bases in between. This CDR3 has 14 amino acids. The CDR3 loop is CASSLGQGYQPQHF. Written as DNA, the CDR3 is TGTGCCAGCAGCTTAGGACAAGGGTACCAGCCCCAGCATTTT.

This chain links TRBV19 with TRBJ1-6, with 11 bases matching TRBD1. CDR3 length equals 15 residues. V was clipped by 5 bases and J by 6 bases; unmatched bases: 3. Looked up from germline, CDR1 is LNHDA and CDR2 is SQIVND (reference sequence). DNA of the CDR3: TGTGCCAGTAGTGCGGGACAGGGGGGTAATTCACCCCTCCACTTT. Translation gives CASSAGQGGNSPLHF.

The genes are TRBV7-8 and TRBJ1-4; D is perhaps TRBD1 (6 bases). There are 15 residues in the CDR3. The germline V gene has CDR1 SGHVS and CDR2 FQNEAQ. The V end lost 6 bases, the J end lost 8 bases, and 19 bases lay between the germline ends. The CDR3 region is CASSPTGGPGEKLFF. The CDR3 coding sequence is TGTGCCAGCAGTCCGACCGGGGGGCCGGGGGAAAAACTGTTTTTT.

In its sample, this clone was seen once. The rearrangement links TRBV5-1 to TRBJ2-1; 7 bases match TRBD1. CDR3 length: 15 amino acids. The J segment lost 8 bases and the V segment lost 0 bases, leaving 8 bases of the junction unmatched. The germline gives CDR1 SGHRS, CDR2 YFSETQ. CDR3: CASSLGAGGRDEQFF. CDR3 sequence (DNA): TGCGCCAGCAGCTTGGGGGCAGGGGGTCGGGATGAGCAGTTCTTC.

This chain links TRBV29-1 with TRBJ2-2, with D perhaps TRBD2 (6 bases). Germline V lookup: CDR1 SQVTM, CDR2 ANQGSEA. This CDR3 spans 14 amino acids. V was pared by 7 bases and J by 3 bases, with 15 bases between. The CDR3 DNA reads as TGCAGCGGACGGTGGGGACTCCACACCGGGGAGCTGTTTTTT. The encoded protein is CSGRWGLHTGELFF.

V gene TRBV2 combines with J gene TRBJ2-7; 7 bases agree with TRBD1. This CDR3 contains 13 residues. Germline CDR1 reads SNHLY; CDR2 reads FYNNEI. J lost 3 bases, V lost 8 bases, and 7 bases had no gene match. CDR3: CASYSGDSYEQYF. For the CDR3, the DNA is TGTGCCAGCTACAGTGGGGACAGCTACGAGCAGTACTTC.

The chain carries TRBV19 and TRBJ2-5, with 10 bases fitting TRBD2. Trimming removed 7 bases from V and 2 bases from J; junction bases left unmatched: 7. The CDR3 is made up of 15 amino acids. In germline, CDR1 is LNHDA, CDR2 SQIVND (reference sequence). DNA of the CDR3: TGTGCCAGTACCCCCACTAGCGGGACACAAGAGACCCAGTACTTC. It encodes CASTPTSGTQETQYF.

V gene TRBV11-3 combines with J gene TRBJ1-1, with TRBD1 as a possible D gene (5 bases). V shed 1 base and J shed 6 bases, with 9 bases lying between them. The CDR3 consists of 13 residues. CDR1 and CDR2 (germline): SGHNT, YENEEA. The CDR3 DNA reads TGTGCCAGCAGCTTAGTGGGGCAGTCTGAAGCTTTCTTT. As protein: CASSLVGQSEAFF.

V usage is TRBV19 and J usage is TRBJ1-2, with a weak D call TRBD1 (6 bases). The V gene's germline CDR1 is LNHDA and CDR2 SQIVND (reference sequence). The V end lost 3 bases, the J end lost 4 bases, and 12 bases lay between the germline ends. This CDR3 has 14 amino acids. This CDR3 reads CASSIQGLSYGYTF. The DNA for the CDR3 is TGTGCCAGTAGTATCCAGGGGTTAAGCTATGGCTACACCTTC.

The chain combines TRBV24-1 with TRBJ2-1; 7 bases fit TRBD2. The J segment lost 0 bases and the V segment lost 1 base, leaving 5 bases of the junction unmatched. The CDR3 is 17 amino acids. Germline loops: CDR1 KGHDR, CDR2 SFDVKD. The CDR3 region has the DNA TGTGCCACCAGTGATTTACAAGCGGGGAGCTCCTACAATGAGCAGTTCTTC. It encodes CATSDLQAGSSYNEQFF.

The chain is built from TRBV5-1 and TRBJ2-1; TRBD2 agrees at 9 bases. V was pared by 3 bases and J by 0 bases, with 7 bases of the junction left unmatched. CDR1 and CDR2 from the germline V gene are SGHRS and YFSETQ. The length of the CDR3 is 17 residues. The CDR3 sequence is CASSSSLAGPSYNEQFF. The CDR3 nucleotides are TGCGCCAGCAGCTCTTCGCTAGCGGGGCCCTCCTACAATGAGCAGTTCTTC. The entire variable domain, with the rest obtained from reference TRBV5-1 and TRBJ2-1, is as follows: KAGVTQTPRYLIKTRGQQVTLSCSPISGHRSVSWYQQTPGQGLQFLFEYFSETQRNKGNFPGRFSGRQFSNSRSEMNVSTLELGDSALYLCASSSSLAGPSYNEQFFGPGTRLTVL.

The chain couples TRBV11-3 to TRBJ1-5; D ambiguous. Germline V lookup: CDR1 SGHNT, CDR2 YENEEA. V lost 1 base and J 0 bases, leaving 7 bases between the germline ends. The CDR3 consists of 15 residues. The CDR3 region is CASSLGENSNQPQHF. The DNA of the CDR3 is TGTGCCAGCAGCTTAGGCGAGAATAGCAATCAGCCCCAGCATTTT.

The chain joins TRBV19 to TRBJ2-5; D may be TRBD1 (6 bases). V lost 3 bases to trimming and J lost 4 bases, with 12 bases between them. Germline CDR1 and CDR2: LNHDA and SQIVND (reference sequence). This CDR3 spans 14 amino acids. The CDR3 nucleotides are TGTGCCAGTAGTATGGGGGCAGTCGGAGAGACCCAGTACTTC. It yields the protein CASSMGAVGETQYF.

In DNA form, the CDR3 reads TGTGCCAGCAGCCTTAGGGGGCTCCAAGAGACCCAGTACTTC. The encoded protein is CASSLRGLQETQYF. The chain links TRBV7-8 to TRBJ2-5, with TRBD1 matching over 7 bases. Germline values: CDR1 SGHVS, CDR2 FQNEAQ. Trimming cost V 5 bases and J 1 base; bases outside gene matches: 4. This CDR3 has 14 amino acids.

Only a few counts were recorded for this clone. V and J are TRBV7-2 and TRBJ1-5, with D unclear. The V gene lost 6 bases and the J gene lost 0 bases, with 12 bases spanning the gap. Germline-derived CDR1 and CDR2 are SGHTA and FQGNSA. The CDR3 totals 15 residues. CDR3 region: CASSPDIVSNQPQHF. CDR3 coding DNA: TGTGCCAGCAGTCCCGACATTGTTAGCAATCAGCCCCAGCATTTT.